These 25 T cell receptor beta chains were sequenced from one sample in a study of blood T cells in healthy people across ages (dated by TCRdb to the mid-2010s). Receptor libraries were prepared by 5' RACE. Instrument on record: Illumina HiSeq 2500. A second roughly 7 to 11 cycle PCR used a sample-barcoded 5' primer and a J-beta primer mix. In-frame beta chains were kept once TCRdb had trimmed the public reads at Q25 with fastp and called clones with MiXCR. Rows are combined by CDR3 protein, so each entry shows the most common genes and DNA. Across this sample there are nearly 1 million distinct CDR3 sequences, with roughly 51% seen only once. Over 20% of the sample goes to the ten largest clones. What was sequenced was blood. The receptors here all came from an older woman in good health.

The V call is TRBV28, the J call TRBJ1-2, with D unclear. CDR3 length equals 14 residues. Germline V gives CDR1 MDHEN, CDR2 SYDVKM. Trimming shortened V by 2 bases and J by 6 bases, and 13 bases separated the two germline ends. The CDR3 sequence: CASSLTTRTHGYTF. As DNA, the CDR3 is TGTGCCAGCAGTTTAACCACAAGGACCCATGGCTACACCTTC.

CDR3 region: CASSLSRQGKSPTDTQYF. The CDR3 nucleotides are TGTGCCAGCAGCTTAAGCCGACAGGGGAAGTCCCCCACAGATACGCAGTATTTT. The chain is built from TRBV7-2 and TRBJ2-3; 8 bases fit TRBD1. Germline lookup yields CDR1 SGHTA and CDR2 FQGNSA. V was clipped by 2 bases and J by 2 bases; unmatched bases: 12. The length of the CDR3 is 18 residues.

Ten or more counts support this clonotype. The rearrangement links TRBV11-3 to TRBJ2-7; TRBD2 is a possible D gene (7 bases). Germline V gene data show CDR1 as SGHNT and CDR2 as YENEEA. V was trimmed by 5 bases and J by 5 bases, leaving 19 bases between them. The CDR3 loop spans 15 amino acids. The CDR3 protein is CASSPMGASGNEQYF. The DNA for the CDR3 is TGTGCCAGCAGCCCCATGGGGGCTAGCGGTAACGAGCAGTACTTC.

The chain uses TRBV7-3 and TRBJ2-4; 8 bases fit TRBD2. Germline V lookup: CDR1 SGHTA, CDR2 FQGTGA. The trim removed 2 bases at V and 13 bases at J, leaving 13 bases unmatched. The CDR3 is made up of 15 amino acids. The CDR3: CASSLAGGRLNEQYF. CDR3 in DNA: TGTGCCAGCAGCTTAGCGGGAGGCCGTCTCAATGAGCAGTACTTC.

This clonotype was seen only a few times. V is TRBV4-1 and J is TRBJ2-5, with D maybe TRBD2 (6 bases). The CDR3 spans 16 residues. Trimming took off 1 base at V and 2 bases at J, with 14 bases between the two ends. The V gene's germline CDR1 is MGHRA and CDR2 YSYEKL. The CDR3 DNA reads TGCGCCAGCAGCCAAGGTCGACTAGAACGGCAAGAGACCCAGTACTTC. This translates into CASSQGRLERQETQYF.

V and J are TRBV30 and TRBJ2-3; D remains unclear. CDR3 length equals 16 residues. Trimming left V 3 bases short and J 2 bases short, with 18 bases between. Looked up from germline, CDR1 is GTSNPN and CDR2 is SVGIG (reference sequence). Here the CDR3 reads CAWRKAFPSYTDTQYF. CDR3 in DNA: TGTGCCTGGAGAAAAGCATTCCCGAGCTACACAGATACGCAGTATTTT.

In this sample, this clonotype turned up a few times. The V gene is TRBV7-2, the J gene TRBJ2-3, with 14 bases lining up with TRBD2. CDR1 and CDR2 (germline): SGHTA, FQGNSA. The ends lost 0 bases at V and 6 bases at J; junction bases unmatched: 8. There are 18 residues in the CDR3. The CDR3 reads CASSLAGLAGEWVDTQYF. As DNA, the CDR3 is TGTGCCAGCAGCTTAGCGGGACTAGCGGGAGAGTGGGTGGATACGCAGTATTTT.

This clonotype was found a few times. V is TRBV3-1 and J is TRBJ2-5, with TRBD2 identical over 12 bases. The J call could be wrong; TRBJ2-7 is a better fit for the DNA end. The germline V gene encodes CDR1 LGHDT and CDR2 YNNKEL (reference sequence). CDR3 length equals 14 residues. Written as DNA, the CDR3 is TGTGCCAGCGCCCCGACTAGCGGGAGTTACGAGCAGTACTTC. It specifies CASAPTSGSYEQYF.

The gene calls are TRBV9 and TRBJ2-7; weak D call: TRBD2 (5 bases). This CDR3 has 13 amino acids. Germline CDR1 is SGDLS and CDR2 is YYNGEE. V was trimmed by 4 bases and J by 6 bases, leaving 14 bases between them. The chain's CDR3 is CASSSPPRVEQYF. CDR3 coding DNA: TGTGCCAGCAGCTCCCCCCCGAGGGTCGAGCAGTACTTC.

CDR3 DNA sequence: TGCAGTGCTAGAGTCCCCGGGCAACGACCTAATTCACCCCTCCACTTT. This translates into CSARVPGQRPNSPLHF. The chain couples TRBV20-1 to TRBJ1-6; D call uncertain. Trimming removed 1 base from V and 6 bases from J, with 16 bases in between. CDR3 size: 16 residues. CDR1 is DFQATT and CDR2 is SNEGSKA in the germline V gene (reference sequence).

This chain links TRBV27 with TRBJ1-6, with 10 bases that match TRBD1. The CDR3 extends over 14 amino acids. With 9 bases clipped from V and 10 bases from J, the junction kept 9 bases outside the gene matches. Germline V gives CDR1 MNHEY, CDR2 SMNVEV (reference sequence). The CDR3 region has the DNA TGTGCCAGTTCGCCGGGACAGGGGCGATCACCCCTCCACTTT. This encodes CASSPGQGRSPLHF.

The rearrangement uses TRBV12-3 or TRBV12-4 and TRBJ2-7; 8 bases are a match to TRBD1. This CDR3 is 13 amino acids long. The V and J ends lost 4 bases and 7 bases, in that order; junction bases with no gene match: 6. The CDR3 sequence is CASSSRDRTEQYF. In nucleotides, the CDR3 is TGTGCCAGCAGTTCCCGGGACAGGACTGAGCAGTACTTC.

The CDR3 bases are TGTGCCAGCAGCCTGAACCGGGACAGCCACAATGAGCAGTTCTTC. Protein product: CASSLNRDSHNEQFF. The chain joins TRBV27 to TRBJ2-1; 7 bases line up with TRBD1. CDR3 length: 15 residues. CDR1 is MNHEY, CDR2 SMNVEV, per germline (reference sequence). V trimming: 6 bases; J trimming: 5 bases; junction bases outside the gene matches: 10.

CDR3 sequence: CASTTSRGRNEQYF. CDR3 coding DNA: TGTGCCAGCACGACATCCAGGGGGCGAAACGAGCAGTACTTC. V and J are TRBV7-2 and TRBJ2-7; 8 bases agree with TRBD1. CDR1 and CDR2 from the germline V gene are SGHTA and FQGNSA. This CDR3 is built from 14 residues. J lost 5 bases, V lost 7 bases, and 10 bases had no gene match.

The chain is built from TRBV5-5 and TRBJ1-1; TRBD1 might be the D (5 bases). The CDR3 has 15 residues. The germline V gene encodes CDR1 SGHKS and CDR2 YYEKEE (reference sequence). Trimming removed 0 bases at V and 4 bases at J, with 13 bases between. The CDR3 DNA follows: TGTGCCAGCAGCTTGGCCCGGCGGGGCAGCACTGAAGCTTTCTTT. Amino acid sequence: CASSLARRGSTEAFF. The whole variable domain, remainder taken from reference TRBV5-5 and TRBJ1-1, is DAGVTQSPTHLIKTRGQQVTLRCSPISGHKSVSWYQQVLGQGPQFIFQYYEKEERGRGNFPDRFSARQFPNYSSELNVNALLLGDSALYLCASSLARRGSTEAFFGQGTRLTVV.

The rearrangement joins TRBV6-6 to TRBJ2-3; D gene unclear. The CDR3 length is 15 residues. The germline V and J ends were trimmed by 2 bases and 0 bases, with 9 bases remaining between them. CDR1 is MNHNY, CDR2 SVGAGI, per germline (reference sequence). The CDR3 DNA follows: TGTGCCAGCAGTTACGGCCGAATCAGCACAGATACGCAGTATTTT. As protein: CASSYGRISTDTQYF.

The rearrangement links TRBV2 to TRBJ1-5; D not certain. CDR1 and CDR2 from the germline V gene are SNHLY and FYNNEI. The V gene lost 5 bases and the J gene lost 0 bases, with 14 bases spanning the gap. This CDR3 spans 16 amino acids. CDR3 amino acids: CASSIGFYDSNQPQHF. The CDR3 nucleotides are TGTGCCAGCAGTATCGGGTTCTACGATAGCAATCAGCCCCAGCATTTT.

The chain joins TRBV15 to TRBJ1-5; weak D call: TRBD1 (5 bases). Trimming cost V 0 bases and J 5 bases, with 23 bases left between them. Germline assignment: CDR1 LNHNV and CDR2 YYDKDF (reference sequence). The CDR3 extends over 19 amino acids. The DNA of the CDR3 is TGTGCCACCAGCAGAGATTCCCTTTGGACACCCGTTTTCGATCAGCCCCAGCATTTT. Translation: CATSRDSLWTPVFDQPQHF.

This clonotype came up a few times. CDR3 nucleotide sequence: TGTGCCAGCAGTTTGCAACTAGCGAGGAGCGAGCAGTACTTC. Translated, it gives CASSLQLARSEQYF. J is TRBJ2-7 and V is TRBV12-3 or TRBV12-4, with 7 bases matching TRBD2. The length of the CDR3 is 14 residues. J was trimmed by 6 bases and V by 3 bases; bases with no gene match: 8.

This clonotype was counted only a few times. The rearrangement joins TRBV4-1 to TRBJ2-5; 9 bases map to TRBD1. The J call may be faulty, since TRBJ2-7 better matches the DNA end. Per germline, CDR1 MGHRA and CDR2 YSYEKL. This CDR3 is built from 15 residues. Here the CDR3 reads CASSQRTGAPFEQYF. The CDR3 nucleotides are TGCGCCAGCAGCCAGAGGACAGGGGCCCCTTTCGAGCAGTACTTC.

The table lists this clonotype with a few counts. V gene TRBV4-2 combines with J gene TRBJ2-3; 14 nucleotides align to TRBD2. Trimming at V came to 2 bases and at J to 4 bases, leaving 8 bases not matched to a gene. Germline CDR1 is LGHNA and CDR2 is YNFKEQ. CDR3 length: 18 amino acids. The CDR3 is CASSQTGTSGRSADTQYF. DNA for the CDR3: TGTGCCAGCAGCCAAACCGGGACTAGCGGGAGATCCGCAGATACGCAGTATTTT.

A remark on this clonotype: Compared with germline, one end of the junction differs, possibly owing to a read error. V is TRBV20-1 and J is TRBJ2-1, with 7 bases identical to TRBD1. The CDR3 sequence is 12 residues long. CDR1 is DFQATT and CDR2 is SNEGSKA in the germline V gene (reference sequence). CDR3 amino acids: CGAPDQGDEQFF. CDR3 DNA sequence: TGCGGTGCACCGGATCAGGGGGACGAGCAGTTCTTC.

V usage is TRBV20-1 and J usage is TRBJ2-1; 9 nucleotides match TRBD2. After removal of 0 bases from V and 4 bases from J, the junction contained 7 bases not matched to a gene. The CDR3 is made up of 16 amino acids. Germline values: CDR1 DFQATT, CDR2 SNEGSKA (reference sequence). As DNA, the CDR3 is TGCAGTGCTAGAGAAGCCGGGACTAGCAGATACAATGAGCAGTTCTTC. Translating it yields CSAREAGTSRYNEQFF.

V and J are TRBV6-2 or TRBV6-3 and TRBJ1-5; the match to TRBD1 covers 8 bases. The germline gives CDR1 MNHEY, CDR2 SVGEGT. The junction had 9 bases not matched to a gene; V was cut back by 2 bases and J by 9 bases. This CDR3 is 15 amino acids long. The CDR3 here is CASSYTDRGPPPQHF. CDR3 nucleotides: TGTGCCAGCAGTTACACTGACAGGGGCCCTCCGCCCCAGCATTTT.

On this clonotype itself: At one end, the junction sequence differs from germline, possibly due to a read error. This chain joins TRBV7-9 and TRBJ2-5; D is unresolved. CDR3 size: 16 residues. The germline V gene encodes CDR1 SEHNR and CDR2 FQNEAQ (reference sequence). The CDR3: CASSLDRHYLQETQYF. CDR3 nucleotide sequence: TGTGCCAGCAGCTTAGATAGGCACTACCTCCAAGAGACTCAGTACTTC. The full variable domain, with the rest looked up from reference TRBV7-9 and TRBJ2-5, is DTGVSQNPRHKITKRGQNVTFRCDPISEHNRLYWYRQTLGQGPEFLTYFQNEAQLEKSRLLSDRFSAERPKGSFSTLEIQRTEQGDSAMYLCASSLDRHYLQETQYFGPGTRLLVL.